The clone carrying this T cell receptor beta chain has ten or more counts. Antigen unknown. There were TCR beta CDR3 regions amplified from RNA transcripts. The TCR CDR3 was amplified in a first-round RT-PCR using the HTBI primer set. MiXCR, applied by TCRdb to the multiplex PCR reads, yields one record per CDR3 protein. This sample has about 400,000 distinct CDR3 sequences; about 16% occur once, and the top ten carry roughly a fifth. The data were taken from a study of T cells in Graves' hyperthyroidism and ophthalmopathy. Turning to the study itself: Peripheral blood sampling occurred at initial diagnosis, before any treatment.

CDR3 length: 14 residues. Germline V gene sequence: CDR1 DFQATT, CDR2 SNEGSKA (reference sequence). With 4 bases removed from V and 4 bases from J, the gap between germline ends came to 11 bases. Study outcomes and limitations: Before onset, by a median of approximately 6.2 months, the model predicted ophthalmopathy. Appearing also in blood were most of the thyroid clonotypes expanded above 0.001.

Sequenced material: blood. The sequence came from a woman in her fifties or sixties with Graves' ophthalmopathy. The chain employs TRBV20-1 and TRBJ1-6; possible D gene TRBD1, 5 bases. In nucleotides, the CDR3 is TGCAGTGCTACTGAGGGGCTGTATAATTCACCCCTCCACTTT. Translating gives CSATEGLYNSPLHF.